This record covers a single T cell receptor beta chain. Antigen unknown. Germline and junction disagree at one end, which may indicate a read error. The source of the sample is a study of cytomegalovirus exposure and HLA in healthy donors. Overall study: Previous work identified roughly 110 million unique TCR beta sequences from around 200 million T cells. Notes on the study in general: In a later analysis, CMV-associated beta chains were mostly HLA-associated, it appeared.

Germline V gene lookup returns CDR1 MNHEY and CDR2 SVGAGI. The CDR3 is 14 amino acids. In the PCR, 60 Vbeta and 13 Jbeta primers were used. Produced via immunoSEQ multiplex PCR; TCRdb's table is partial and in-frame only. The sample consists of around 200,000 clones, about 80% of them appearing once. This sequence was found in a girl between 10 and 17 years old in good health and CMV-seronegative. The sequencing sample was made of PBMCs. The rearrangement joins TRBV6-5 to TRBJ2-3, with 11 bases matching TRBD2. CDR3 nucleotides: TGTGCCGGCAGGTGGACTAGCGGGACAGATACGCAGTATTTT. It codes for CAGRWTSGTDTQYF.